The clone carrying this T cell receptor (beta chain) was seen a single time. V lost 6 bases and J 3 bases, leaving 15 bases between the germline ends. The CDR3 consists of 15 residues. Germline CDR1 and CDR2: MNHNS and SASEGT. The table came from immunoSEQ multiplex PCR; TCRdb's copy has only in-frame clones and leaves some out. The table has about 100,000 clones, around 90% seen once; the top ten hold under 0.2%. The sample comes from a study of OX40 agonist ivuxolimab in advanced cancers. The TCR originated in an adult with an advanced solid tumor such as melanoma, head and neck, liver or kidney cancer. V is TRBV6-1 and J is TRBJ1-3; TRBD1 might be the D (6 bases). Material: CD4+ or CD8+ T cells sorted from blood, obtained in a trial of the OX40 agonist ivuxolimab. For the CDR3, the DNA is TGTGCCAGCAGCCGGAACAGGGATGGTGGAAACACCATATATTTT. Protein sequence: CASSRNRDGGNTIYF.